Described below is a single T cell receptor (beta chain) sequence and its context. Its target is unknown. Only in-frame clones appear in the TCRdb table, and some are missing; sequencing was by immunoSEQ multiplex PCR. The sample includes some 2,500,000 clones, 85% to 95% seen only once; the top ten take about 0.41%. The data originate from a study of shared clonotypes between healthy human individuals. Regarding the study as a whole: Some naive CD4 clonotypes, around 4.7%, turned up in common across several donors.

The sequence derives from a man in his late teens or twenties in good health. Some clones in this sample may be carry-over from other donors' samples. The sample consisted of naive CD4+ T cells from PBMCs. Subset described: CD45RA+ positively selected.

The CDR3 DNA reads TGTGCCAGCAGCTTAGATCGCGGACAGGGGGCCACAGATACGCAGTATTTT. Protein: CASSLDRGQGATDTQYF. The chain has TRBV7-2 and TRBJ2-3; 11 bases fit TRBD1. The CDR3 is made up of 17 amino acids. The germline V gene has CDR1 SGHTA and CDR2 FQGNSA. With V trimmed by 1 base and J by 2 bases, 5 bases remained unmatched. Based on the CDR3 plus reference TRBV7-2 and TRBJ2-3, the full variable domain is GAGVSQSPSNKVTEKGKDVELRCDPISGHTALYWYRQSLGQGLEFLIYFQGNSAPDKSGLPSDRFSAERTGGSVSTLTIQRTQQEDSAVYLCASSLDRGQGATDTQYFGPGTRLTVL.